This T cell receptor beta chain was identified in a study of blood T cell repertoires in COVID-19. V lost 1 base to trimming and J lost 0 bases, with 10 bases between them. This CDR3 region has 15 residues. From germline, CDR1 is SGHRS and CDR2 YFSETQ. Generated by immunoSEQ multiplex PCR, the TCRdb table keeps only in-frame clones and is missing some. The data show approximately 400,000 clones, with 70% to 85% seen just once and 1.1% held by the top ten. This clone was picked up a small number of times. V gene TRBV5-1 combines with J gene TRBJ1-1; D ambiguous. This sequence originates from a human donor with acute or convalescent COVID-19. The donor label of this sample is uncertain. The sample consisted of peripheral blood. The CDR3 DNA is TGCGCCAGCAGCTTGAGTGGCACTATGAACACTGAAGCTTTCTTT. Encoded protein: CASSLSGTMNTEAFF.